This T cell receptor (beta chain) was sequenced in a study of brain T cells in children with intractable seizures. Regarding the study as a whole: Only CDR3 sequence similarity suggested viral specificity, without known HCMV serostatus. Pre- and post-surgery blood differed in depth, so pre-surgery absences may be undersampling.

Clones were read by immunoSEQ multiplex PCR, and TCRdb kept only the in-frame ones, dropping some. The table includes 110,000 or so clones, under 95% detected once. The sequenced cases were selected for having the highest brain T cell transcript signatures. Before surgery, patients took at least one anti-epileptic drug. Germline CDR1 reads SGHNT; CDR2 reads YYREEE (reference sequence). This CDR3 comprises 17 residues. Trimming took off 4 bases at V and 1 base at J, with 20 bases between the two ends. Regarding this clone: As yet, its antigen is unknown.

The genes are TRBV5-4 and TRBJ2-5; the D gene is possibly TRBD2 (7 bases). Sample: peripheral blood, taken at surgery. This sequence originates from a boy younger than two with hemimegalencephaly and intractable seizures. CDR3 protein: CASSREGRGRRQETQYF. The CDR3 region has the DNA TGTGCCAGCAGCCGTGAGGGGCGGGGGCGGCGCCAAGAGACCCAGTACTTC.